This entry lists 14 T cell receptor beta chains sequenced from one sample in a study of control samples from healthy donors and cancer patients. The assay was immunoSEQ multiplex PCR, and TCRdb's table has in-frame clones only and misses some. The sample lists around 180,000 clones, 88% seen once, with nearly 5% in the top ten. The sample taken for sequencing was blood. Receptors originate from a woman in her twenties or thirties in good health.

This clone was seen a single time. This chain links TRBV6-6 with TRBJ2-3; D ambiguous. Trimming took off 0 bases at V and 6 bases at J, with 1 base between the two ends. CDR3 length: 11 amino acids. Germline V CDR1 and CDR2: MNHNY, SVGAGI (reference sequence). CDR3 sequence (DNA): TGTGCCAGCAGTTACTCTGATACGCAGTATTTT. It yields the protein CASSYSDTQYF.

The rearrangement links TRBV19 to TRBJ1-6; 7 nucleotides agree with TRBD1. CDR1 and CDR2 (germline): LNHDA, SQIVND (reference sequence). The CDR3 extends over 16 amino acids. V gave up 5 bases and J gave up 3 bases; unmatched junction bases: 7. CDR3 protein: CASSLRQGLYNSPLHF. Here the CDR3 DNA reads TGTGCCAGTAGTCTCCGACAGGGCCTCTATAATTCACCCCTCCACTTT.

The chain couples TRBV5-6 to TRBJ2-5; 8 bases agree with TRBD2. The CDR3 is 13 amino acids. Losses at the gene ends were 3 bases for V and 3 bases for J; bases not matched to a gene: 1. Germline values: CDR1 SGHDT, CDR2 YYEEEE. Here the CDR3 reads CASSSGLEETQYF. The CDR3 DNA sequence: TGTGCCAGCAGCTCGGGACTAGAAGAGACCCAGTACTTC.

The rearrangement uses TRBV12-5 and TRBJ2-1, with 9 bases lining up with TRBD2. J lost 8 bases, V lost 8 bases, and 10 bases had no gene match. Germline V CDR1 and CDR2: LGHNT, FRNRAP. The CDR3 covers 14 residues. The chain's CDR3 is CASSIASGKDEQFF. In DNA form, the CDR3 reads TGTGCTAGTTCCATCGCTAGCGGGAAGGATGAGCAGTTCTTC. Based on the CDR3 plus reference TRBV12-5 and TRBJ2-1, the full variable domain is DARVTQTPRHKVTEMGQEVTMRCQPILGHNTVFWYRQTMMQGLELLAYFRNRAPLDDSGMPKDRFSAEMPDATLATLKIQPSEPRDSAVYFCASSIASGKDEQFFGPGTRLTVL.

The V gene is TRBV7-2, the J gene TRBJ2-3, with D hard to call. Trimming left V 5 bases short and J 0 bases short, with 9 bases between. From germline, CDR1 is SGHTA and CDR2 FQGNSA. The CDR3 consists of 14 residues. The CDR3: CASSPLGSTDTQYF. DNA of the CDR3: TGTGCCAGCAGCCCCCTAGGCAGCACAGATACGCAGTATTTT. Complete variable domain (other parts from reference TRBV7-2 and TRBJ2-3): GAGVSQSPSNKVTEKGKDVELRCDPISGHTALYWYRQSLGQGLEFLIYFQGNSAPDKSGLPSDRFSAERTGGSVSTLTIQRTQQEDSAVYLCASSPLGSTDTQYFGPGTRLTVL.

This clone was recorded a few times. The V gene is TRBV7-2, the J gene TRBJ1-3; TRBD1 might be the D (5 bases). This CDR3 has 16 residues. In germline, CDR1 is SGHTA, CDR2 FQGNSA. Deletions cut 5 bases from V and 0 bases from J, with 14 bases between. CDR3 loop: CASSPRGFSSGNTIYF. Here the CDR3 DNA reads TGTGCCAGCAGCCCTAGGGGATTCTCCTCTGGAAACACCATATATTTT.

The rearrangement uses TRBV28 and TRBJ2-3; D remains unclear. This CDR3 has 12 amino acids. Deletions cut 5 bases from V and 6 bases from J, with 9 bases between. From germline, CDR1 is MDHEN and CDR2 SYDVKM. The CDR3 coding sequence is TGTGCCAGCAGTCCGACTGGGGATACGCAGTATTTT. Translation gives CASSPTGDTQYF.

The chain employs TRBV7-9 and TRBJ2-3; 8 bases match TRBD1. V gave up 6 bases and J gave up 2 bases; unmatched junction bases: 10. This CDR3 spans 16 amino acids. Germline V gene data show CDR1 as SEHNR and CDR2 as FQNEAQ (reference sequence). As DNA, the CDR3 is TGTGCCAGCAGACTCGGCCCAGGGGGCCTCACAGATACGCAGTATTTT. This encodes CASRLGPGGLTDTQYF.

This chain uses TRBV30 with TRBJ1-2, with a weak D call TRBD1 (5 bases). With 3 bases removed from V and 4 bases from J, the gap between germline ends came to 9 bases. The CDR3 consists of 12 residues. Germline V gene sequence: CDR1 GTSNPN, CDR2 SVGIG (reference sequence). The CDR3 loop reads CAWRGVAYGYTF. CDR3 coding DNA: TGTGCCTGGAGGGGGGTAGCCTATGGCTACACCTTC.

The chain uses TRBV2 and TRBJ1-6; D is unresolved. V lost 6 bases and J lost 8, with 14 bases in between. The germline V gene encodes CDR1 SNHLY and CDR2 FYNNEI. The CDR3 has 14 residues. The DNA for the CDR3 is TGTGCCAGCAGCAGCGCAGGTACGGATTCACCCCTCCACTTT. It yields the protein CASSSAGTDSPLHF.

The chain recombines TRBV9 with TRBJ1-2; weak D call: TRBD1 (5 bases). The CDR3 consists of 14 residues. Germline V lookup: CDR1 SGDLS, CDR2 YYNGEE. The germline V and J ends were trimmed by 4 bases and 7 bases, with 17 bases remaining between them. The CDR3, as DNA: TGTGCCAGCAGCATCAGCGGGGCGGGCTCTGGCTACACCTTC. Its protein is CASSISGAGSGYTF.

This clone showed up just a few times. The CDR3 DNA is TGTGCCAGTAGTAGGGGACAGGGGATTGAAGCTTTCTTT. Its protein is CASSRGQGIEAFF. The rearrangement joins TRBV19 to TRBJ1-1, with TRBD1 identical over 10 bases. V shed 4 bases, J shed 7 bases, and the junction held 3 bases outside the gene matches. The V gene's germline CDR1 is LNHDA and CDR2 SQIVND (reference sequence). The CDR3 loop spans 13 amino acids.

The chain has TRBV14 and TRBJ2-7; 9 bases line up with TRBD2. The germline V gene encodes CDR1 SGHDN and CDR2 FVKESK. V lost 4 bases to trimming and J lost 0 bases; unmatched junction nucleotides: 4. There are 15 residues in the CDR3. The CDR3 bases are TGTGCCAGCAGCCCAGTAGCGGGAGCCTCCTACGAGCAGTACTTC. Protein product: CASSPVAGASYEQYF. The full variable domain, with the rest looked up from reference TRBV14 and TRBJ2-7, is EAGVTQFPSHSVIEKGQTVTLRCDPISGHDNLYWYRRVMGKEIKFLLHFVKESKQDESGMPNNRFLAERTGGTYSTLKVQPAELEDSGVYFCASSPVAGASYEQYFGPGTRLTVT.

The CDR3 is CATSAWGLPSSYNEQFF. The DNA of the CDR3 is TGTGCCACCAGTGCCTGGGGACTTCCAAGCTCCTACAATGAGCAGTTCTTC. This chain connects TRBV24-1 to TRBJ2-1; tentative D call: TRBD2 (6 bases). The CDR3 loop spans 17 amino acids. Deletions cut 5 bases from V and 0 bases from J, with 16 bases between. The V gene's germline CDR1 is KGHDR and CDR2 SFDVKD.